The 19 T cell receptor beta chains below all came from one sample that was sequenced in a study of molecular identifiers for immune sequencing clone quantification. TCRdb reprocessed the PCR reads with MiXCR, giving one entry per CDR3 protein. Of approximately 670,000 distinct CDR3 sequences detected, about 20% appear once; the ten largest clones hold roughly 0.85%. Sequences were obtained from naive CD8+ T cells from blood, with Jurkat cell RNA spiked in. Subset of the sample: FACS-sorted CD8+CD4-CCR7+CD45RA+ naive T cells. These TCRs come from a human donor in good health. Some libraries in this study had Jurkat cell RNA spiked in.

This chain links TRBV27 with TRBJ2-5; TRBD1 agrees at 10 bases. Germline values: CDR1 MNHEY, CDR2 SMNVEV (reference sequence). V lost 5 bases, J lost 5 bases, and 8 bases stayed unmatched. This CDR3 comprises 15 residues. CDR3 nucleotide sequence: TGTGCCAGCAGTAAGGGGACAGGGGCCAGGGAGACCCAGTACTTC. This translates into CASSKGTGARETQYF.

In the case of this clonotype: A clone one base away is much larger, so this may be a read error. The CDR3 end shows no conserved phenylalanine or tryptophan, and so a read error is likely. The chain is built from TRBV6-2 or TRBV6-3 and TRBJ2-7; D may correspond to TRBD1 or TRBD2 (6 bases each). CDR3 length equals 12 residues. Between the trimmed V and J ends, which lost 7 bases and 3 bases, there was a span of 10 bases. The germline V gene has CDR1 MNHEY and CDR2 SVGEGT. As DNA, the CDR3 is TGTGCCAGCATGAGGGGGGTCTACGAGCAGTACCTC. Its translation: CASMRGVYEQYL.

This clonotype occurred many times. CDR3: CASSVEADTQYF. The CDR3 region has the DNA TGTGCCAGCAGCGTAGAAGCAGATACGCAGTATTTT. V and J are TRBV9 and TRBJ2-3; D gene unclear. CDR3 length: 12 residues. Trimming removed 0 bases from V and 4 bases from J, with 3 bases in between. The V gene's germline CDR1 is SGDLS and CDR2 YYNGEE.

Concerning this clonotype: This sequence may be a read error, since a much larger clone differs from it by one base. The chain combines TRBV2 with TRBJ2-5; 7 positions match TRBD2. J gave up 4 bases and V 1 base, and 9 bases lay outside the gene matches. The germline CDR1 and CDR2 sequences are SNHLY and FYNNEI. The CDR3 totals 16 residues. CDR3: CASSEDGLAAVETQYF. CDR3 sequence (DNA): TGTGCCAGCAGTGAAGACGGGCTAGCGGCGGTAGAGACCCAGTACTTC.

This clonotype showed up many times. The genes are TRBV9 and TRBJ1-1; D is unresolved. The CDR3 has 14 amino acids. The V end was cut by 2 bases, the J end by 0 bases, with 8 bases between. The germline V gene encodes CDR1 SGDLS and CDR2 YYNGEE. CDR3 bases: TGTGCCAGCAGCGTGGGAGCTTTGAACACTGAAGCTTTCTTT. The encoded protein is CASSVGALNTEAFF.

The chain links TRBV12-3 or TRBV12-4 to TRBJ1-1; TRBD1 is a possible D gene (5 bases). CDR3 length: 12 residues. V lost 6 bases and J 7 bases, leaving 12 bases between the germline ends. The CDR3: CASRTGGYEAFF. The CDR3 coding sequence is TGTGCCAGCAGGACCGGGGGGTATGAAGCTTTCTTT.

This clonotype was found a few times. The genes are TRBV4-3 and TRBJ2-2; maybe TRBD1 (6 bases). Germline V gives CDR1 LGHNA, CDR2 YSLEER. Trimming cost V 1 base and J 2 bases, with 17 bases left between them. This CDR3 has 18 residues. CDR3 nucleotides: TGCGCCAGCAGCCAAGCCTTGTGGACAGAGACAAACACCGGGGAGCTGTTTTTT. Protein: CASSQALWTETNTGELFF.

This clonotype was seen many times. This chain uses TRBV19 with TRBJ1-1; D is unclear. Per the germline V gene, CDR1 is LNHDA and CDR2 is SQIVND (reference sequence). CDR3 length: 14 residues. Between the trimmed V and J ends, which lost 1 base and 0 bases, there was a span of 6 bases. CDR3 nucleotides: TGTGCCAGTAGTATAGTCGGCCTGAACACTGAAGCTTTCTTT. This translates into CASSIVGLNTEAFF.

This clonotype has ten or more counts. CDR3 amino acids: CASSQETSGLYEQYF. The CDR3 coding sequence is TGTGCCAGCAGCCAAGAGACTAGCGGGCTGTACGAGCAGTACTTC. This chain joins TRBV4-2 and TRBJ2-7; 10 bases line up with TRBD2. Per germline, CDR1 LGHNA and CDR2 YNFKEQ. J lost 4 bases, V lost 0 bases, and 3 bases had no gene match. This CDR3 comprises 15 residues.

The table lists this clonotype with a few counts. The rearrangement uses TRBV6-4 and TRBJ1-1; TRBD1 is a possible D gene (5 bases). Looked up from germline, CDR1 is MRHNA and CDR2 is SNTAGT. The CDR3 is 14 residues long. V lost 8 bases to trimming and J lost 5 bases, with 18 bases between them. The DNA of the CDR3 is TGTGCCAGCCGCCCGCCAGACAGATGGACTGAAGCTTTCTTT. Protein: CASRPPDRWTEAFF.

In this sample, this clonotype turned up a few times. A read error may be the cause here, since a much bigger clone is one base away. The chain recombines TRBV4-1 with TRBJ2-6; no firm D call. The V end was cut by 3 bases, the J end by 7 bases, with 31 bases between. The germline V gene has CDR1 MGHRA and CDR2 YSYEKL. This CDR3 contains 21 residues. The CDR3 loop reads CASSQMGLRHTKPSPANVLTF. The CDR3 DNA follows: TGCGCCAGCAGCCAGATGGGCCTTAGGCACACCAAACCATCTCCCGCCAACGTCCTGACTTTC.

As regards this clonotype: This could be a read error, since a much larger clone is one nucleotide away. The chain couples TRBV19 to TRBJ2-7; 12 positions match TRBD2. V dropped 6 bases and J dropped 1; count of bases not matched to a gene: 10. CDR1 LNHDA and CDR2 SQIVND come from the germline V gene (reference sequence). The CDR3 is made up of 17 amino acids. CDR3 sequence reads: CASSRGLAGLTSYEQYF. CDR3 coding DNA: TGTGCCAGTAGCCGAGGACTAGCGGGGTTGACATCCTACGAGCAGTACTTC.

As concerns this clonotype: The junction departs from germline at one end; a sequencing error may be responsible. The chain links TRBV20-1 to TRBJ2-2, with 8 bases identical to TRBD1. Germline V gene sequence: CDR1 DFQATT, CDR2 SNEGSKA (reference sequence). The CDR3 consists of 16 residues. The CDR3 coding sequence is TGCAGTGGACTTGGAGCGGACAGGGCGAACACCGGGGAGCTGCTTTTT. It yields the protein CSGLGADRANTGELLF.

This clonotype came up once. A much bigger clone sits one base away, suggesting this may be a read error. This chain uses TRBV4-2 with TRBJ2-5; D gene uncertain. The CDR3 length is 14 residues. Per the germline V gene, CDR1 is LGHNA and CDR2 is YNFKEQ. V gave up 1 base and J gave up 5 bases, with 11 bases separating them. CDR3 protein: CASSQVDLWETQYF. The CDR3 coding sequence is TGTGCCAGCAGCCAAGTTGACCTCTGGGAGACCCAGTACTTC.

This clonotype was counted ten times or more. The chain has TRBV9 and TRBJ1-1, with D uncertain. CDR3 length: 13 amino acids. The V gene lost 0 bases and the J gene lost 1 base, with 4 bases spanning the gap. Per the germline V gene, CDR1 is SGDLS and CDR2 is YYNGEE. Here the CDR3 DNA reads TGTGCCAGCAGCGTAGGGACGAACACTGAAGCTTTCTTT. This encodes CASSVGTNTEAFF.

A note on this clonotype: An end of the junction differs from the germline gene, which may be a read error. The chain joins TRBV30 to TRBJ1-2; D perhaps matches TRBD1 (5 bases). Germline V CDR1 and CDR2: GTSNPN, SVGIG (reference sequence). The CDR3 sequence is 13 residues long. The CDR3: CAWSVQENCGYTF. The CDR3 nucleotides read TGTGCCTGGAGTGTACAGGAGAACTGTGGCTACACCTTC. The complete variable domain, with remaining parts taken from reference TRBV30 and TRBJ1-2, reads SQTIHQWPATLVQPVGSPLSLECTVEGTSNPNLYWYRQAAGRGLQLLFYSVGIGQISSEVPQNLSASRPQDRQFILSSKKLLLSDSGFYLCAWSVQENCGYTFGSGTRLTVV.

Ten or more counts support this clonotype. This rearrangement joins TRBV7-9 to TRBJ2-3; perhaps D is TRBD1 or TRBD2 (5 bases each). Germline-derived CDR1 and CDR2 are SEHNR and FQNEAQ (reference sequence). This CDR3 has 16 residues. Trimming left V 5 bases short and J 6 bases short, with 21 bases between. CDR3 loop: CASSPSPGAARDTQYF. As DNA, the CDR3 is TGTGCCAGCAGCCCCTCCCCCGGGGCCGCAAGGGATACGCAGTATTTT.

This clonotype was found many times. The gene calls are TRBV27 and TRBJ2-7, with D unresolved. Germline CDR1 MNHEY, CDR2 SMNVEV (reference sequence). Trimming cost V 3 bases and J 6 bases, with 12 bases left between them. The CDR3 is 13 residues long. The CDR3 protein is CASSFNLASEQYF. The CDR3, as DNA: TGTGCCAGCAGTTTTAATCTTGCGAGCGAGCAGTACTTC.

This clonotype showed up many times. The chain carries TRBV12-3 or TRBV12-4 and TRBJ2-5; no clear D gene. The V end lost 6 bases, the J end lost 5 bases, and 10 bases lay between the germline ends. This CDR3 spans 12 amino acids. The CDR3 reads CASSPVSETQYF. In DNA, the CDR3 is TGTGCCAGCAGCCCAGTGTCGGAGACCCAGTACTTC.